This T cell receptor (beta chain) was captured by sequencing in a study of beta chain features in type 1 diabetes. For the study at large: When patients were set against healthy donors, age, gender and cell yields were similar.

Study findings and constraints: HLA influence on TCRB rearrangement stayed unresolved here. In every one of the four CD4+ subsets, TCRB CDR3s were moderately but significantly shorter in Type 1 diabetes patients. VDJ junctions sequenced from type 1 diabetes patients showed fewer insertions and more deletions.

Germline CDR1 SQVTM, CDR2 ANQGSEA. This CDR3 has 13 amino acids. Trimming took off 2 bases at V and 4 bases at J, with 11 bases between the two ends. Reverse transcribing all isolated RNA meant expressed TCRB transcripts were sequenced. Assay: immunoSEQ multiplex PCR; the TCRdb copy retains only in-frame clones and omits some. The sample yields approximately 730,000 clones, over 10% seen once. Regarding this clone: Its cognate antigen is unknown.

Sequenced input: naive CD4+ T cells from blood. This receptor was obtained from a man younger than 30 with type 1 diabetes. The V gene is TRBV29-1, the J gene TRBJ1-2, with D unresolved. CDR3 sequence: CSVEPSVSYGYTF. In DNA, the CDR3 is TGCAGCGTTGAACCGTCCGTCAGCTATGGCTACACCTTC.